This paragraph covers one TCR beta chain sequence. Primers included in the PCR were 60 Vbeta and 13 Jbeta primers. Clones were read by immunoSEQ multiplex PCR, and TCRdb kept only the in-frame ones, dropping some. The sample lists 100,000 or so clones, 60% to 75% occurring once. This CDR3 has 13 residues. With 4 bases removed from V and 2 bases from J, the gap between germline ends came to 7 bases. The V gene's germline CDR1 is SGHNT and CDR2 YYREEE (reference sequence). This entry comes from a study of cytomegalovirus exposure and HLA in healthy donors. At the level of the study: In an earlier analysis, around 120 million unique TCR beta sequences were found from 150 million to 200 million T cells.

This chain links TRBV5-4 with TRBJ2-1, with unresolved D. The origin of this receptor is a man aged 40-49 years in good health and CMV-seropositive. Sequenced: PBMCs. CDR3 protein: CASSVTAYNEQFF. In nucleotides, the CDR3 is TGTGCCAGCAGCGTTACAGCCTACAATGAGCAGTTCTTC.